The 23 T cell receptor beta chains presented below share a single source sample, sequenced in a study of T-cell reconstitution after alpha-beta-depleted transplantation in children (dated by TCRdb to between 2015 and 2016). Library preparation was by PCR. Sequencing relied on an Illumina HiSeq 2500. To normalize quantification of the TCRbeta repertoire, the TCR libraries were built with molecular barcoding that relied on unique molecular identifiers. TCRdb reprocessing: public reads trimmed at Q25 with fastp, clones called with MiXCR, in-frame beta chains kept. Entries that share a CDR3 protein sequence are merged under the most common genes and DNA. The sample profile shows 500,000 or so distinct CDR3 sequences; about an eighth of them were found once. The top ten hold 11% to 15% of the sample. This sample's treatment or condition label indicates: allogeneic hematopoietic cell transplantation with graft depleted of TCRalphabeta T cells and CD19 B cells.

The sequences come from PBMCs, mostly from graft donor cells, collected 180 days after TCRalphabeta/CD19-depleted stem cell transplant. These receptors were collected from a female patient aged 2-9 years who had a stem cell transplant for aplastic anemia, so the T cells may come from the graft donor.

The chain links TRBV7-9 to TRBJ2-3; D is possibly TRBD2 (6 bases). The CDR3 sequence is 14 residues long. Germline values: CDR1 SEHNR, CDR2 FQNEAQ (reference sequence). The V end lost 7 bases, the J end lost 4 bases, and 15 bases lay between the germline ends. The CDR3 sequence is CASNHRGSADTQYF. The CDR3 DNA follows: TGTGCCAGCAACCATCGGGGGAGCGCAGATACGCAGTATTTT.

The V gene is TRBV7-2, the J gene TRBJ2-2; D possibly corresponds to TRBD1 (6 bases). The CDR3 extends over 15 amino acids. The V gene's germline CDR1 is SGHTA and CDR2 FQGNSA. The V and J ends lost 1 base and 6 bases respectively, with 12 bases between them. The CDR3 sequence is CASSLGGYRAGELFF. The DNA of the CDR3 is TGTGCCAGCAGCTTAGGCGGGTACAGGGCCGGGGAGCTGTTTTTT.

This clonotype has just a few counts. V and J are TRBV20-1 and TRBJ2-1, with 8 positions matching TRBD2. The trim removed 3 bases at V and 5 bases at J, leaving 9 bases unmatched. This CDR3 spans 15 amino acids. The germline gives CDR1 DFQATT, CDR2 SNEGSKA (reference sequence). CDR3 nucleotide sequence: TGCAGTGCTAGGAGCGGGAGATATGTGGACAATGAGCAGTTCTTC. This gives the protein CSARSGRYVDNEQFF.

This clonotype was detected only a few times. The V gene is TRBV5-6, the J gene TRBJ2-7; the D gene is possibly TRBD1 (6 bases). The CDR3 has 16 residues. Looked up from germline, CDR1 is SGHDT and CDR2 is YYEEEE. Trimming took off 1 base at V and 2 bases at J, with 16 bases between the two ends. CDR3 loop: CASSLRDNEMTYEQYV. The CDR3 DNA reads TGTGCCAGCAGCTTGAGGGACAACGAAATGACCTACGAGCAGTACGTC.

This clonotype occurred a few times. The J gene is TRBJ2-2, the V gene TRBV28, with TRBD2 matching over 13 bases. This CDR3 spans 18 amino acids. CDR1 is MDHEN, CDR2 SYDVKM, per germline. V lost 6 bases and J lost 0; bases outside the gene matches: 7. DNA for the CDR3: TGTGCCAGCAGCCTGGGACTAGCGGGGACCGCGAACACCGGGGAGCTGTTTTTT. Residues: CASSLGLAGTANTGELFF. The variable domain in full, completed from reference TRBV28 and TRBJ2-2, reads DVKVTQSSRYLVKRTGEKVFLECVQDMDHENMFWYRQDPGLGLRLIYFSYDVKMKEKGDIPEGYSVSREKKERFSLILESASTNQTSMYLCASSLGLAGTANTGELFFGEGSRLTVL.

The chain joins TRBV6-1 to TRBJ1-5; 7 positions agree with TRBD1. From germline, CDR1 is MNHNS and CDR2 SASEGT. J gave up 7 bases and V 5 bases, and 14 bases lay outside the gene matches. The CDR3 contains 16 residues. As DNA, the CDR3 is TGTGCCAGCAGTAAACCCGGAGACAGGGACAAACAGCCCCAGCATTTT. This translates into CASSKPGDRDKQPQHF.

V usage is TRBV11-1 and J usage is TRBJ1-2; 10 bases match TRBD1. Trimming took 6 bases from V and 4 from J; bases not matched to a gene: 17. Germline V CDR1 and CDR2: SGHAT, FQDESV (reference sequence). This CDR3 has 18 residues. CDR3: CASSRLRDRGLPAYGYTF. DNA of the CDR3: TGTGCCAGCAGTCGCCTCCGGGACAGGGGACTTCCGGCCTATGGCTACACCTTC. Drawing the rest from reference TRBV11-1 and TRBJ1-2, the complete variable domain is EAEVAQSPRYKITEKSQAVAFWCDPISGHATLYWYRQILGQGPELLVQFQDESVVDDSQLPKDRFSAERLKGVDSTLKIQPAELGDSAMYLCASSRLRDRGLPAYGYTFGSGTRLTVV.

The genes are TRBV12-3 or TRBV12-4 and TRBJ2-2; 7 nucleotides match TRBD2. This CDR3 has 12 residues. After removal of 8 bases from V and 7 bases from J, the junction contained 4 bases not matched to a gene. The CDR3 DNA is TGTGCCAGCGGGAGGGGCAACGGGGAGCTGTTTTTT. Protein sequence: CASGRGNGELFF.

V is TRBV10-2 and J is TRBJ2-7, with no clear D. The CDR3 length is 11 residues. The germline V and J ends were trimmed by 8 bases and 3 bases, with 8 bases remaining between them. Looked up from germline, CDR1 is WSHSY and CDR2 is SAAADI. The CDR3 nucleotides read TGCGCCAGCGGGCCGGGCTACGAGCAGTACGTC. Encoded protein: CASGPGYEQYV.

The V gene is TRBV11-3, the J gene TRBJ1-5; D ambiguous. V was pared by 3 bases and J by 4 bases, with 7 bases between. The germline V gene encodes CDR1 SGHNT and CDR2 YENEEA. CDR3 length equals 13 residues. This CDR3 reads CASSLNMNQPQHF. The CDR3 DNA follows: TGTGCCAGCAGCTTGAACATGAATCAGCCCCAGCATTTT.

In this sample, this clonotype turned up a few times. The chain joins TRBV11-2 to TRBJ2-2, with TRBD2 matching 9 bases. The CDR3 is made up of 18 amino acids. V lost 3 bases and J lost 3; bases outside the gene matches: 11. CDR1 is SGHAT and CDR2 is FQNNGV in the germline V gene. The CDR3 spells CASSFEPAGGFYTGELFF. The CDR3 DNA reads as TGTGCCAGCAGCTTCGAACCAGCGGGAGGTTTTTACACCGGGGAGCTGTTTTTT.

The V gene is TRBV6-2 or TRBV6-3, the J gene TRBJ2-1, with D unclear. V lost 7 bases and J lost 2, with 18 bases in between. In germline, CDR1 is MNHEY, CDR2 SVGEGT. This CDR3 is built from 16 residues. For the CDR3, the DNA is TGTGCCAGCACCCAATCCCCCGGGCCTACCTACAATGAGCAGTTCTTC. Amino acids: CASTQSPGPTYNEQFF.

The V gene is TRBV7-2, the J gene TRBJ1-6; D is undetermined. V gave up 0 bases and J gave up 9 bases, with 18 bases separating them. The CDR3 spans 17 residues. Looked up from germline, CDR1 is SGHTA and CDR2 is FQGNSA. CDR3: CASSLAGGQYQSSPLHF. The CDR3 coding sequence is TGTGCCAGCAGCTTAGCAGGAGGTCAATATCAAAGTTCACCCCTCCACTTT.

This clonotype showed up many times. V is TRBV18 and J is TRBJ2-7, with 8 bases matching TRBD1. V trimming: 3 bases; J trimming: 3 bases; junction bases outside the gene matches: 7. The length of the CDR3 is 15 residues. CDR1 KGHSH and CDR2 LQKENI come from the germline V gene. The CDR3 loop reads CASSPTGQANYEQYF. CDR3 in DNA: TGTGCCAGCTCACCCACGGGACAGGCAAACTACGAGCAGTACTTC.

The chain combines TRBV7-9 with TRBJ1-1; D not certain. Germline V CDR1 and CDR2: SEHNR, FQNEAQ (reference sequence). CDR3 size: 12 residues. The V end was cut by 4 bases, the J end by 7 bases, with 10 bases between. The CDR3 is CASSSVAFEAFF. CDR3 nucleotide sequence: TGTGCCAGCAGCTCCGTGGCCTTTGAAGCTTTCTTT. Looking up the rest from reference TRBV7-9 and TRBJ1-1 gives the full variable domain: DTGVSQNPRHKITKRGQNVTFRCDPISEHNRLYWYRQTLGQGPEFLTYFQNEAQLEKSRLLSDRFSAERPKGSFSTLEIQRTEQGDSAMYLCASSSVAFEAFFGQGTRLTVV.

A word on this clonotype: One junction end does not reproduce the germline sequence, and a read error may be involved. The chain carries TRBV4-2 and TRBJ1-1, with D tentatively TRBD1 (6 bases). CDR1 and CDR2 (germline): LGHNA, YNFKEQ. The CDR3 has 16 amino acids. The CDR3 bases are TGTGCCAGCAGCCACGGGACACTATTCATGAACACTAAAGCTTTCTTT. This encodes CASSHGTLFMNTKAFF.

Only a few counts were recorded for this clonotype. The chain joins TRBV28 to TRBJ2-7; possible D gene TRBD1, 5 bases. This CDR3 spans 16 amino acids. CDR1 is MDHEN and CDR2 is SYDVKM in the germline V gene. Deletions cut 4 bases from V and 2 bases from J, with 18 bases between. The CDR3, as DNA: TGTGCCAGCAGTTCCCCCGGACGCCCAGGGCCCTACGAGCAGTACTTC. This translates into CASSSPGRPGPYEQYF.

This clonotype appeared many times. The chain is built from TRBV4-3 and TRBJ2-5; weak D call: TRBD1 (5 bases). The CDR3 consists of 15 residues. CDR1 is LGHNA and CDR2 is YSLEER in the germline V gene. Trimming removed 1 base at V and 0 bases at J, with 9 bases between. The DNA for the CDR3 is TGCGCCAGCAGCCAAGCAGGGCAGTACCAAGAGACCCAGTACTTC. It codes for CASSQAGQYQETQYF.

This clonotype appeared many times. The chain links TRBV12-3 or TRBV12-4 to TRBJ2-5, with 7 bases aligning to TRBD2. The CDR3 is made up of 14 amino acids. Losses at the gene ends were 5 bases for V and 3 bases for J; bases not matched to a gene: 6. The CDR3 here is CASSLSGTEETQYF. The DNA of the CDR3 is TGTGCCAGCAGTCTCAGCGGGACGGAAGAGACCCAGTACTTC.

In DNA form, the CDR3 reads TGCAGTGCTAGAGGTCAGCCAAACTACGAGCAGTACTTC. Amino acid sequence: CSARGQPNYEQYF. The J gene is TRBJ2-7, the V gene TRBV20-1, with D unresolved. The CDR3 loop spans 13 amino acids. V lost 1 base, J lost 3 bases, and 10 bases lay in between. Germline V gene sequence: CDR1 DFQATT, CDR2 SNEGSKA (reference sequence).

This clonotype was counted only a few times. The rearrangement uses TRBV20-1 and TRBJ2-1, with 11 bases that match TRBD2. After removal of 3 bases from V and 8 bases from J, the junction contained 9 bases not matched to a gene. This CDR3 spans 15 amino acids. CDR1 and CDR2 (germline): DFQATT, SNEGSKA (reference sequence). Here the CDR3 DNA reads TGCAGTGCTAGGACGGCTAGCGGGGGGCGCGATGAGCAGTTCTTC. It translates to CSARTASGGRDEQFF.

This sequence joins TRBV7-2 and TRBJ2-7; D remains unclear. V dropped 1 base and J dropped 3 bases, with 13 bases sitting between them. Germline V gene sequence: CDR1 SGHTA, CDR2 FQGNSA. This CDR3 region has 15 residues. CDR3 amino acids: CASSLGMEIHYEQYF. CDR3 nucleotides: TGTGCCAGCAGCTTAGGAATGGAGATCCACTACGAGCAGTACTTC.

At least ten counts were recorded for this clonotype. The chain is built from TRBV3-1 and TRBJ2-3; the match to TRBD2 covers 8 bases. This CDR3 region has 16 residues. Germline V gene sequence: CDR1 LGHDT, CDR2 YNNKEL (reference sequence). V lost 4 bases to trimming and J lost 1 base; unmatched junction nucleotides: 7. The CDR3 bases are TGTGCCAGCAGCCTACTCGCGGGAGGTCGCACAGATACGCAGTATTTT. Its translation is CASSLLAGGRTDTQYF.